The 25 T cell receptor beta chains presented below share a single source sample, sequenced in a study of T cell responses to AZD1222 COVID-19 vaccine. Assay: immunoSEQ multiplex PCR; the TCRdb copy retains only in-frame clones and omits some. Among about 120,000 clones listed, about 86% were seen once. The input for sequencing was peripheral blood, taken on day 0 of AZD1222 vaccination. The receptors shown here come from an adult in good health.

This clone occurred a few times. The chain combines TRBV14 with TRBJ2-7; D is perhaps TRBD1 (6 bases). The CDR3 loop spans 13 amino acids. V shed 6 bases and J shed 4 bases, with 13 bases lying between them. CDR1 and CDR2 (germline): SGHDN, FVKESK. The CDR3 DNA follows: TGTGCCAGCAGTTCTCCTACAGGGTACGAGCAGTACTTC. This translates into CASSSPTGYEQYF.

The chain is built from TRBV28 and TRBJ1-2; no clear D gene. Germline CDR1 and CDR2: MDHEN and SYDVKM. V dropped 7 bases and J dropped 3 bases, with 12 bases sitting between them. The CDR3 runs to 13 residues. The CDR3 spells CASTLGQDYGYTF. Here the CDR3 DNA reads TGTGCCAGCACCCTTGGGCAGGACTATGGCTACACCTTC.

This clone has more than one count but fewer than ten. CDR3 in amino acids: CASSYSLQGAYGYTF. The CDR3 DNA is TGTGCCAGCAGTTACTCGCTGCAGGGGGCGTATGGCTACACCTTC. The chain combines TRBV6-5 with TRBJ1-2; 8 bases align to TRBD1. The germline gives CDR1 MNHEY, CDR2 SVGAGI. With 0 bases clipped from V and 5 bases from J, the junction kept 5 bases outside the gene matches. The CDR3 runs 15 residues.

This chain uses TRBV29-1 with TRBJ1-2; D call uncertain. The germline gives CDR1 SQVTM, CDR2 ANQGSEA. CDR3 size: 12 residues. V was trimmed by 4 bases and J by 8 bases, leaving 14 bases between them. The CDR3 DNA follows: TGCAGCGTTGGTTCTCCCCTATTGGGCTACACCTTC. This sequence encodes CSVGSPLLGYTF. Drawing the rest from reference TRBV29-1 and TRBJ1-2, the complete variable domain is SAVISQKPSRDICQRGTSLTIQCQVDSQVTMMFWYRQQPGQSLTLIATANQGSEATYESGFVIDKFPISRPNLTFSTLTVSNMSPEDSSIYLCSVGSPLLGYTFGSGTRLTVV.

This clone was picked up a small number of times. The rearrangement links TRBV7-9 to TRBJ1-2; D unresolved. Per germline, CDR1 SEHNR and CDR2 FQNEAQ (reference sequence). V was shortened by 1 base and J by 5 bases, with 5 bases between the two germline ends. This CDR3 is 12 amino acids long. The CDR3 sequence is CASSLVEYGYTF. CDR3 coding DNA: TGTGCCAGCAGCTTAGTGGAGTATGGCTACACCTTC.

The J gene is TRBJ1-3, the V gene TRBV7-9, with D tentatively TRBD1 (5 bases). The CDR3 runs 14 residues. Per germline, CDR1 SEHNR and CDR2 FQNEAQ (reference sequence). Trimming shortened V by 5 bases and J by 0 bases, and 8 bases separated the two germline ends. CDR3 in DNA: TGTGCCAGCAGCACGGGACTCTCTGGAAACACCATATATTTT. Encoded protein: CASSTGLSGNTIYF.

The chain is built from TRBV28 and TRBJ1-2; D is undetermined. The CDR3 spans 14 residues. Germline V CDR1 and CDR2: MDHEN, SYDVKM. The V end lost 5 bases, the J end lost 2 bases, and 12 bases lay between the germline ends. This CDR3 is CASSNRHPNYGYTF. CDR3 DNA: TGTGCCAGCAGTAACAGACACCCCAACTATGGCTACACCTTC.

There are a few counts of this clone. The rearrangement links TRBV7-9 to TRBJ1-1; no clear D gene. V lost 5 bases, J lost 4 bases, and 14 bases lay in between. Per the germline V gene, CDR1 is SEHNR and CDR2 is FQNEAQ (reference sequence). The CDR3 consists of 14 residues. In DNA form, the CDR3 reads TGTGCCAGCAGCCTCTTCAGTGCAGGCACTGAAGCTTTCTTT. Its protein is CASSLFSAGTEAFF.

The chain is built from TRBV18 and TRBJ1-3; no definite D call. Germline assignment: CDR1 KGHSH and CDR2 LQKENI. Trimming pared 3 bases from V and 5 bases from J, leaving 8 bases between. This CDR3 has 13 amino acids. The CDR3 DNA reads as TGTGCCAGCTCACCGCCTACCCGAAACACCATATATTTT. Its protein product is CASSPPTRNTIYF.

This chain links TRBV5-1 with TRBJ2-3; 7 bases match TRBD2. The CDR3 is made up of 17 amino acids. J was trimmed by 0 bases and V by 4 bases; bases with no gene match: 11. Germline CDR1 SGHRS, CDR2 YFSETQ. CDR3 region: CASSRTSSGGSTDTQYF. The CDR3 coding sequence is TGCGCCAGCAGCAGGACTAGTTCGGGGGGAAGCACAGATACGCAGTATTTT.

This chain joins TRBV29-1 and TRBJ1-4; D possibly corresponds to TRBD1 (6 bases). CDR1 and CDR2 from the germline V gene are SQVTM and ANQGSEA. The CDR3 is made up of 13 amino acids. Trimming pared 0 bases from V and 5 bases from J, leaving 7 bases between. The CDR3 reads CSVEDQGNEKLFF. CDR3 DNA: TGCAGCGTTGAAGACCAGGGGAATGAAAAACTGTTTTTT.

This clone has a single count. The rearrangement uses TRBV6-5 and TRBJ1-5; a possible D gene is TRBD1 (5 bases). CDR3 length equals 15 residues. Germline loops: CDR1 MNHEY, CDR2 SVGAGI. With 5 bases removed from V and 4 bases from J, the gap between germline ends came to 15 bases. The DNA for the CDR3 is TGTGCCAGCAGTAGGACACGGGGAATAAATCAGCCCCAGCATTTT. Encoded protein: CASSRTRGINQPQHF.

The rearrangement uses TRBV30 and TRBJ1-5; TRBD1 matches 9 bases. The CDR3 runs to 14 residues. Trimming at V came to 5 bases and at J to 3 bases, leaving 5 bases not matched to a gene. Germline CDR1 reads GTSNPN; CDR2 reads SVGIG (reference sequence). CDR3 in DNA: TGTGCCTGGCAAACAGGGGGCTTCAATCAGCCCCAGCATTTT. Its protein is CAWQTGGFNQPQHF.

The chain has TRBV7-7 and TRBJ2-1; perhaps D is TRBD1 or TRBD2 (5 bases each). V was shortened by 5 bases and J by 0 bases, with 14 bases between the two germline ends. There are 16 residues in the CDR3. From germline, CDR1 is SSHAT and CDR2 FNYEAQ (reference sequence). CDR3 in DNA: TGTGCCAGCAGCCGATCCACGGGGCTCTCCTACAATGAGCAGTTCTTC. Protein product: CASSRSTGLSYNEQFF.

In its sample, this clone was seen a few times. V and J are TRBV7-8 and TRBJ2-5; a possible D gene is TRBD2 (5 bases). Germline V gene sequence: CDR1 SGHVS, CDR2 FQNEAQ. This CDR3 spans 16 amino acids. The V gene lost 5 bases and the J gene lost 5 bases, with 21 bases spanning the gap. As DNA, the CDR3 is TGTGCCAGCAGCCCACCTCGGCGGACCCGGAGGGAGACCCAGTACTTC. Its translation: CASSPPRRTRRETQYF.

The chain is built from TRBV7-2 and TRBJ2-7; maybe TRBD2 (5 bases). This CDR3 contains 14 residues. The ends were cut back, 1 base at V and 5 bases at J, with 12 bases in the middle. Looked up from germline, CDR1 is SGHTA and CDR2 is FQGNSA. CDR3 coding DNA: TGTGCCAGCAGCTTAGTATTGGGAGCTCACGAGCAGTACTTC. Encoded protein: CASSLVLGAHEQYF.

Comment on this clone: Within the sample, other DNA sequences also encode this same CDR3. The chain links TRBV7-2 to TRBJ2-7, with D possibly matching TRBD2 (5 bases). The germline V and J ends were trimmed by 1 base and 3 bases, with 7 bases remaining between them. CDR1 is SGHTA and CDR2 is FQGNSA in the germline V gene. This CDR3 is built from 13 residues. The CDR3 DNA is TGTGCCAGCAGCTTAGTTGGAGGCTACGAGCAGTACTTC. The encoded protein is CASSLVGGYEQYF.

The genes are TRBV24-1 and TRBJ1-2; D is unclear. V lost 9 bases and J lost 4, with 11 bases in between. CDR1 is KGHDR, CDR2 SFDVKD, per germline. The CDR3 spans 12 residues. The CDR3: CATPAGPYGYTF. The CDR3 nucleotides read TGTGCCACCCCCGCAGGCCCCTATGGCTACACCTTC.

In this sample, this clone turned up once. V gene TRBV6-5 combines with J gene TRBJ1-2; 12 nucleotides agree with TRBD1. The CDR3 consists of 15 residues. Germline lookup yields CDR1 MNHEY and CDR2 SVGAGI. The J segment lost 3 bases and the V segment lost 7 bases, leaving 6 bases of the junction unmatched. Here the CDR3 reads CASMGQGAVYYGYTF. The CDR3 DNA follows: TGTGCCAGCATGGGACAGGGGGCGGTTTACTATGGCTACACCTTC.

The gene calls are TRBV28 and TRBJ2-4; 9 bases agree with TRBD2. Trimming took 3 bases from V and 6 from J; bases not matched to a gene: 6. The CDR3 totals 15 residues. Per the germline V gene, CDR1 is MDHEN and CDR2 is SYDVKM. CDR3 sequence: CASSLGGRAGNIQYF. The CDR3, as DNA: TGTGCCAGCAGTTTGGGCGGGAGGGCCGGAAACATTCAGTACTTC.

The genes are TRBV28 and TRBJ1-6, with unresolved D. V lost 5 bases to trimming and J lost 9 bases, with 14 bases between them. The CDR3 is 14 residues long. CDR1 is MDHEN and CDR2 is SYDVKM in the germline V gene. DNA of the CDR3: TGTGCCAGCAGTCTGAGGGTAACCAGTTCACCCCTCCACTTT. This encodes CASSLRVTSSPLHF.

This sequence joins TRBV19 and TRBJ2-7; D is unresolved. CDR1 is LNHDA and CDR2 is SQIVND in the germline V gene (reference sequence). This CDR3 is built from 14 residues. V was shortened by 5 bases and J by 2 bases, with 13 bases between the two germline ends. The CDR3 DNA reads as TGTGCCAGTAGTCAATTTGGCAAGACCTACGAGCAGTACTTC. Its translation is CASSQFGKTYEQYF.

This clone was seen a few times. The chain combines TRBV7-9 with TRBJ2-3, with 15 bases fitting TRBD2. V gave up 3 bases and J gave up 6 bases; unmatched junction bases: 10. Looked up from germline, CDR1 is SEHNR and CDR2 is FQNEAQ (reference sequence). There are 18 residues in the CDR3. CDR3 in DNA: TGTGCCAGCAGCTTCGTCCCGGGACTAGCGGGAGGAGGCGATACGCAGTATTTT. Its translation: CASSFVPGLAGGGDTQYF.

This chain links TRBV2 with TRBJ2-1, with TRBD1 matching over 8 bases. CDR1 SNHLY and CDR2 FYNNEI come from the germline V gene. This CDR3 comprises 14 residues. V lost 6 bases and J lost 8; bases outside the gene matches: 9. CDR3 region: CASRSGQVADEQFF. Written as DNA, the CDR3 is TGTGCCAGCAGATCGGGACAGGTTGCCGATGAGCAGTTCTTC.

A few counts support this clone. J is TRBJ1-2 and V is TRBV6-4, with unresolved D. Germline V gives CDR1 MRHNA, CDR2 SNTAGT. Trimming left V 6 bases short and J 0 bases short, with 14 bases between. The CDR3 covers 15 residues. CDR3 sequence (DNA): TGTGCCAGCAGCCCCGGCCATTCAGCTAACTATGGCTACACCTTC. Translation gives CASSPGHSANYGYTF.